The 18 T cell receptor beta chains reported below all come from one sample, sequenced in a study of siplizumab effects on memory and regulatory T cells (dated by TCRdb to about 2019). Libraries came from the immunoSEQ multiplex PCR assay. Held by TCRdb, this immuneACCESS table contains in-frame sequences only and omits some clones. Under half of the omission traces to an unresolved V gene where checked; the cause of the rest is unknown. For this sample there are about 100,000 clones; around 90% appear just once. Around 0.77% of the sample lies in the top ten. Sequenced sample: Tregs sorted from blood. The receptor set was obtained from a human donor in good health.

The chain joins TRBV15 to TRBJ2-7; D unclear. The CDR3 covers 16 residues. From germline, CDR1 is LNHNV and CDR2 YYDKDF (reference sequence). V lost 0 bases to trimming and J lost 6 bases, with 18 bases between them. The CDR3 region has the DNA TGTGCCACCAGCAGAGATCTTGCCCCACCCACATCCGAGCAGTACTTC. Protein: CATSRDLAPPTSEQYF.

The CDR3 sequence is CATSRDFSPRTDTQYF. The CDR3 DNA follows: TGTGCCACCAGCAGGGACTTTTCGCCACGCACAGATACGCAGTATTTT. This chain links TRBV15 with TRBJ2-3, with D tentatively TRBD2 (5 bases). Germline lookup yields CDR1 LNHNV and CDR2 YYDKDF (reference sequence). This CDR3 region has 16 residues. V was pared by 3 bases and J by 1 base, with 14 bases between.

The chain employs TRBV5-1 and TRBJ2-2, with D tentatively TRBD2 (5 bases). This CDR3 is built from 15 residues. Germline assignment: CDR1 SGHRS and CDR2 YFSETQ. V was pared by 1 base and J by 1 base, with 8 bases between. CDR3: CASSLFGGNTGELFF. The CDR3 DNA sequence: TGCGCCAGCAGCTTGTTCGGAGGGAACACCGGGGAGCTGTTTTTT. The complete variable domain, with remaining parts taken from reference TRBV5-1 and TRBJ2-2, reads KAGVTQTPRYLIKTRGQQVTLSCSPISGHRSVSWYQQTPGQGLQFLFEYFSETQRNKGNFPGRFSGRQFSNSRSEMNVSTLELGDSALYLCASSLFGGNTGELFFGEGSRLTVL.

The chain joins TRBV27 to TRBJ2-7; tentative D call: TRBD1 (6 bases). CDR1 MNHEY and CDR2 SMNVEV come from the germline V gene (reference sequence). Deletions cut 3 bases from V and 4 bases from J, with 16 bases between. This CDR3 is 15 amino acids long. The CDR3 bases are TGTGCCAGCAGTTTCATTGGGGGCGGTCTTTACGAGCAGTACTTC. Its protein is CASSFIGGGLYEQYF.

V is TRBV27 and J is TRBJ1-4; 8 bases are shared with TRBD1. Per germline, CDR1 MNHEY and CDR2 SMNVEV (reference sequence). The V and J ends lost 7 bases and 2 bases, in that order; junction bases with no gene match: 3. The CDR3 covers 14 residues. The CDR3 DNA reads TGTGCCAGCAAACAGGGGGTGACTAATGAAAAACTGTTTTTT. This translates into CASKQGVTNEKLFF. The full variable domain, with the rest looked up from reference TRBV27 and TRBJ1-4, is EAQVTQNPRYLITVTGKKLTVTCSQNMNHEYMSWYRQDPGLGLRQIYYSMNVEVTDKGDVPEGYKVSRKEKRNFPLILESPSPNQTSLYFCASKQGVTNEKLFFGSGTQLSVL.

The rearrangement joins TRBV7-9 to TRBJ2-5, with 12 bases identical to TRBD2. The J call may be mistaken, given a closer DNA end match to TRBJ2-7. The CDR3 consists of 15 residues. Germline CDR1 SEHNR, CDR2 FQNEAQ (reference sequence). This chain's CDR3 is CASSSSGRASYEQYF. The CDR3 bases are TGTGCCAGCAGCTCTAGCGGGAGGGCCTCCTACGAGCAGTACTTC.

V is TRBV19 and J is TRBJ1-3; the match to TRBD1 covers 7 bases. This CDR3 comprises 17 residues. The germline V gene has CDR1 LNHDA and CDR2 SQIVND (reference sequence). V shed 3 bases, J shed 0 bases, and the junction held 8 bases outside the gene matches. For the CDR3, the DNA is TGTGCCAGTAGTATTCGGAAGGGGGCCCGCTCTGGAAACACCATATATTTT. Its protein is CASSIRKGARSGNTIYF.

The chain uses TRBV5-1 and TRBJ2-3; 11 bases align to TRBD2. CDR1 and CDR2 (germline): SGHRS, YFSETQ. The V segment lost 7 bases and the J segment 4 bases; nucleotides outside the gene matches: 8. The CDR3 is 15 amino acids. The CDR3 protein is CASVKGTSGPDTQYF. CDR3 in DNA: TGCGCCAGCGTAAAAGGGACTAGCGGACCAGATACGCAGTATTTT.

This clone is a singleton in its sample. The CDR3 DNA follows: TGTGCCAGCAGACGACTTTACACAGATACGCAGTATTTT. It yields the protein CASRRLYTDTQYF. The gene calls are TRBV6-5 and TRBJ2-3; unclear D gene. CDR3 size: 13 residues. Trimming removed 6 bases at V and 2 bases at J, with 9 bases between. Germline assignment: CDR1 MNHEY and CDR2 SVGAGI.

The CDR3 sequence: CASSDQGARDSPLHF. CDR3 bases: TGTGCCAGCAGCGATCAAGGGGCCCGGGATTCACCCCTCCACTTT. The rearrangement links TRBV5-4 to TRBJ1-6, with a possible D match to TRBD1 (5 bases). CDR3 size: 15 residues. The germline V and J ends were trimmed by 4 bases and 8 bases, with 16 bases remaining between them. The germline gives CDR1 SGHNT, CDR2 YYREEE (reference sequence).

This clone was picked up a small number of times. The V gene is TRBV10-3, the J gene TRBJ2-3, with 9 bases that match TRBD1. Germline V gene lookup returns CDR1 ENHRY and CDR2 SYGVKD. There are 15 residues in the CDR3. V shed 3 bases and J 5 bases; nucleotides not matched to a gene: 6. The CDR3 protein is CAISDYLTGGDTQYF. Written as DNA, the CDR3 is TGTGCCATCAGTGACTATCTGACAGGGGGAGATACGCAGTATTTT.

The CDR3 protein is CASSPGTGRNYGYTF. Here the CDR3 DNA reads TGTGCCAGCTCACCTGGGACAGGGAGAAACTATGGCTACACCTTC. The genes are TRBV18 and TRBJ1-2; 9 nucleotides align to TRBD1. This CDR3 contains 15 residues. The germline V gene encodes CDR1 KGHSH and CDR2 LQKENI. Trimming cost V 3 bases and J 2 bases; bases outside gene matches: 4.

V is TRBV28 and J is TRBJ2-1; TRBD2 matches at 9 bases. The CDR3 contains 15 residues. The V and J ends lost 6 bases and 8 bases, in that order; junction bases with no gene match: 11. Per the germline V gene, CDR1 is MDHEN and CDR2 is SYDVKM. CDR3 sequence reads: CASSPGLAGPHEQFF. CDR3 sequence (DNA): TGTGCCAGCAGCCCCGGGCTAGCGGGGCCCCATGAGCAGTTCTTC.

This chain uses TRBV5-1 with TRBJ2-7, with TRBD2 identical over 8 bases. V lost 4 bases and J lost 5; bases outside the gene matches: 17. Germline CDR1 SGHRS, CDR2 YFSETQ. CDR3 length equals 17 residues. In DNA, the CDR3 is TGCGCCAGCAGCCTCGGATGGTCGACTAGCGCTGCAGACGAGCAGTACTTC. Translated: CASSLGWSTSAADEQYF.

V gene TRBV7-2 combines with J gene TRBJ2-3, with D unclear. This CDR3 comprises 13 residues. V was clipped by 1 base and J by 6 bases, with 8 bases between them. The germline V gene encodes CDR1 SGHTA and CDR2 FQGNSA. The CDR3 bases are TGTGCCAGCAGCTTAGTCCCCCGCGATACGCAGTATTTT. It translates to CASSLVPRDTQYF.

The chain has TRBV5-1 and TRBJ2-3; tentative D call: TRBD2 (6 bases). Germline V CDR1 and CDR2: SGHRS, YFSETQ. Trimming stripped 7 bases from V and 0 bases from J, with 12 bases between. The CDR3 is made up of 14 amino acids. CDR3 sequence reads: CASRDFTSTDTQYF. The CDR3 nucleotides read TGCGCCAGCCGGGACTTTACTAGCACAGATACGCAGTATTTT.

Written as DNA, the CDR3 is TGTGCCAGCAGTCCCATAGCGGGAGGCGTCAATGAGCAGTTCTTC. Its translation is CASSPIAGGVNEQFF. The V and J genes are TRBV6-5 and TRBJ2-1, with 10 nucleotides matching TRBD2. The V gene's germline CDR1 is MNHEY and CDR2 SVGAGI. This CDR3 has 15 residues. With V trimmed by 5 bases and J by 6 bases, 7 bases remained unmatched.

The gene calls are TRBV5-1 and TRBJ1-2; D is perhaps TRBD1 (5 bases). The CDR3 is made up of 17 amino acids. CDR1 SGHRS and CDR2 YFSETQ come from the germline V gene. V was clipped by 0 bases and J by 8 bases, with 23 bases between them. The CDR3 DNA reads as TGCGCCAGCAGCTTGGGGACACAAGTCAACCTTGTGGACGGCTACACCTTC. Translated: CASSLGTQVNLVDGYTF.